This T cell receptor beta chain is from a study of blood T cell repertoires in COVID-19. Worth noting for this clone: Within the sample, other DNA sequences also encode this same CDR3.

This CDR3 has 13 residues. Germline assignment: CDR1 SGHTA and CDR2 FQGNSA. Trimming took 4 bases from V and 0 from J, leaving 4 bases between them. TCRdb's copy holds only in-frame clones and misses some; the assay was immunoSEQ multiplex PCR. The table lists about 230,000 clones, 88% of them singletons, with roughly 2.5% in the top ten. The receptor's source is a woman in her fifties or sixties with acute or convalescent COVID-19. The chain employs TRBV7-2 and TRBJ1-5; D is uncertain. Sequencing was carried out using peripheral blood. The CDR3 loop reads CASSYSSNQPQHF. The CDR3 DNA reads TGTGCCAGCAGCTATAGTAGCAATCAGCCCCAGCATTTT. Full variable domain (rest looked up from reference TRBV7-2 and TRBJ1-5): GAGVSQSPSNKVTEKGKDVELRCDPISGHTALYWYRQSLGQGLEFLIYFQGNSAPDKSGLPSDRFSAERTGGSVSTLTIQRTQQEDSAVYLCASSYSSNQPQHFGDGTRLSIL.